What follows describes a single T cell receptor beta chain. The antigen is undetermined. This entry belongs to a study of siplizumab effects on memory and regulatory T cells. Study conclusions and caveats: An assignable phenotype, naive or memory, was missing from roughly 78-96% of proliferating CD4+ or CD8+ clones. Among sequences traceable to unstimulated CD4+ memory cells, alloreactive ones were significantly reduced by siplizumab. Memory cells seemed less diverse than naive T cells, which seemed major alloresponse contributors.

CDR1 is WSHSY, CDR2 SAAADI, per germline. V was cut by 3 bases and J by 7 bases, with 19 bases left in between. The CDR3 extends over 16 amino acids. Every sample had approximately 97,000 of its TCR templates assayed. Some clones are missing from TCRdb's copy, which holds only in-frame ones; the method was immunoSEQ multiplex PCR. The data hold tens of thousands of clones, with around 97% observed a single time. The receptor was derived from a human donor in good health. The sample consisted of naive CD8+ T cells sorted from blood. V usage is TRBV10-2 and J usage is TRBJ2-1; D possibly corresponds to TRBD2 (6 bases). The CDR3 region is CASSEVVAALPNEQFF. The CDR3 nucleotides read TGCGCCAGCAGTGAAGTGGTAGCGGCCCTACCTAATGAGCAGTTCTTC.